This entry lists 16 T cell receptor beta chains sequenced from one sample in a study of control samples from healthy donors and cancer patients. Assay used: immunoSEQ multiplex PCR; TCRdb lists only in-frame clones, some missing. This table holds roughly 200,000 clones. Sample: blood. The receptors were sampled from a woman aged 25 to 39 in good health.

The chain has TRBV5-4 and TRBJ1-2; 10 nucleotides align to TRBD1. With V trimmed by 4 bases and J by 8 bases, 17 bases remained unmatched. Germline CDR1 is SGHNT and CDR2 is YYREEE (reference sequence). The CDR3 has 17 residues. The CDR3 DNA follows: TGTGCCAGCAGCCTAACGGGACAGGGGCCGCGTTTTTGGGGCTACACCTTC. Translation gives CASSLTGQGPRFWGYTF. Supplemented by reference TRBV5-4 and TRBJ1-2, the full variable domain reads ETGVTQSPTHLIKTRGQQVTLRCSSQSGHNTVSWYQQALGQGPQFIFQYYREEENGRGNFPPRFSGLQFPNYSSELNVNALELDDSALYLCASSLTGQGPRFWGYTFGSGTRLTVV.

The chain couples TRBV28 to TRBJ1-1; 7 bases match TRBD1. Losses at the gene ends were 5 bases for V and 1 base for J; bases not matched to a gene: 7. CDR1 and CDR2 (germline): MDHEN, SYDVKM. The CDR3 extends over 15 amino acids. The CDR3 region has the DNA TGTGCCAGCAGTCCGGCGGGACAGCAGAACACTGAAGCTTTCTTT. It yields the protein CASSPAGQQNTEAFF. Filled out from reference TRBV28 and TRBJ1-1, the complete variable domain reads DVKVTQSSRYLVKRTGEKVFLECVQDMDHENMFWYRQDPGLGLRLIYFSYDVKMKEKGDIPEGYSVSREKKERFSLILESASTNQTSMYLCASSPAGQQNTEAFFGQGTRLTVV.

The V call is TRBV13, the J call TRBJ2-5; tentatively, D is TRBD1 or TRBD2 (5 bases each). V was pared by 7 bases and J by 3 bases, with 15 bases between. Germline lookup yields CDR1 PRHDT and CDR2 FYEKMQ (reference sequence). This CDR3 has 14 amino acids. CDR3 nucleotide sequence: TGTGCCAGCAACCCTCGAGGGACGGAAGAGACCCAGTACTTC. Amino acids: CASNPRGTEETQYF.

J is TRBJ2-4 and V is TRBV2; 12 positions agree with TRBD2. Germline CDR1 reads SNHLY; CDR2 reads FYNNEI. This CDR3 has 14 residues. Trimming cost V 4 bases and J 9 bases; bases outside gene matches: 4. CDR3: CASSGTSGGSIQYF. CDR3 nucleotides: TGTGCCAGCAGTGGTACTAGCGGGGGGAGCATTCAGTACTTC.

The chain carries TRBV6-5 and TRBJ2-2; no reliable D call. Germline CDR1 is MNHEY and CDR2 is SVGAGI. V was cut by 0 bases and J by 8 bases, with 13 bases left in between. The CDR3 loop spans 15 amino acids. The CDR3 protein is CASSYSQPTSGELFF. In DNA, the CDR3 is TGTGCCAGCAGTTACTCGCAACCCACGTCGGGGGAGCTGTTTTTT.

The chain combines TRBV4-1 with TRBJ2-7; the D gene is possibly TRBD2 (7 bases). V lost 3 bases and J lost 3, with 12 bases in between. This CDR3 spans 14 amino acids. Germline lookup yields CDR1 MGHRA and CDR2 YSYEKL. CDR3 sequence: CASSHAGALYEQYF. DNA for the CDR3: TGCGCCAGCAGCCACGCGGGGGCCCTCTACGAGCAGTACTTC.

V is TRBV4-1 and J is TRBJ1-2; TRBD1 matches 7 bases. The CDR3 totals 12 residues. J was trimmed by 5 bases and V by 6 bases; bases with no gene match: 3. CDR1 MGHRA and CDR2 YSYEKL come from the germline V gene. The CDR3 sequence: CASSPTGYGYTF. The CDR3 region has the DNA TGCGCCAGCAGTCCGACAGGGTATGGCTACACCTTC.

The chain combines TRBV24-1 with TRBJ2-3, with no clear D. The germline V and J ends were trimmed by 2 bases and 0 bases, with 8 bases remaining between them. This CDR3 has 15 amino acids. Germline V gene sequence: CDR1 KGHDR, CDR2 SFDVKD. The chain's CDR3 is CATSDYGVSTDTQYF. The CDR3 DNA follows: TGTGCCACCAGTGATTATGGGGTTAGCACAGATACGCAGTATTTT.

J is TRBJ2-5 and V is TRBV2; TRBD2 is a possible D gene (5 bases). Germline V gives CDR1 SNHLY, CDR2 FYNNEI. Trimming cost V 6 bases and J 0 bases, with 14 bases left between them. This CDR3 contains 15 residues. The CDR3 DNA follows: TGTGCCAGCAGCGGGGATCAAACTGACCAAGAGACCCAGTACTTC. Translating it yields CASSGDQTDQETQYF.

The rearrangement joins TRBV2 to TRBJ1-5; 9 bases line up with TRBD1. Germline CDR1 reads SNHLY; CDR2 reads FYNNEI. With V trimmed by 4 bases and J by 0 bases, 13 bases remained unmatched. The CDR3 length is 19 residues. The CDR3 is CASSGGQGSAFYSNQPQHF. The DNA of the CDR3 is TGTGCCAGCAGTGGAGGACAGGGGAGCGCTTTCTATAGCAATCAGCCCCAGCATTTT. Full variable domain (outside the CDR3, taken from reference TRBV2 and TRBJ1-5): EPEVTQTPSHQVTQMGQEVILRCVPISNHLYFYWYRQILGQKVEFLVSFYNNEISEKSEIFDDQFSVERPDGSNFTLKIRSTKLEDSAMYFCASSGGQGSAFYSNQPQHFGDGTRLSIL.

CDR3 bases: TGCGCCAGCAGTCACCTTAGGGGACAGGCGACGGGGGGGTATAATTCACCCCTCCACTTT. This gives the protein CASSHLRGQATGGYNSPLHF. The V call is TRBV4-1, the J call TRBJ1-6; 8 bases map to TRBD1. Trimming cost V 6 bases and J 4 bases; bases outside gene matches: 20. The CDR3 totals 20 residues. The germline gives CDR1 MGHRA, CDR2 YSYEKL.

The chain carries TRBV5-1 and TRBJ1-3; D gene uncertain. Per the germline V gene, CDR1 is SGHRS and CDR2 is YFSETQ. Trimming took 0 bases from V and 0 from J, leaving 7 bases between them. The CDR3 runs to 15 residues. In DNA, the CDR3 is TGCGCCAGCAGCTTGGCCGGGGACTCTGGAAACACCATATATTTT. Protein sequence: CASSLAGDSGNTIYF.

V and J are TRBV19 and TRBJ1-5; TRBD1 might be the D (5 bases). The CDR3 is made up of 16 amino acids. The germline V gene encodes CDR1 LNHDA and CDR2 SQIVND (reference sequence). The V and J ends lost 3 bases and 0 bases respectively, with 12 bases between them. The CDR3 DNA reads as TGTGCCAGTAGTATTATGGGGGGTTATAGCAATCAGCCCCAGCATTTT. Translation: CASSIMGGYSNQPQHF.

The rearrangement uses TRBV18 and TRBJ1-1; perhaps TRBD1 as D (5 bases). Germline V gene data show CDR1 as KGHSH and CDR2 as LQKENI. This CDR3 comprises 14 residues. The V gene lost 6 bases and the J gene lost 0 bases, with 11 bases spanning the gap. The CDR3 DNA sequence: TGTGCCAGCTCCCTGGGACGGTTGAACACTGAAGCTTTCTTT. Translation: CASSLGRLNTEAFF.

The chain combines TRBV29-1 with TRBJ2-1; D possibly matches TRBD1 or TRBD2 (6 bases each). With 8 bases removed from V and 0 bases from J, the gap between germline ends came to 11 bases. CDR3 length: 13 amino acids. Germline V gene data show CDR1 as SQVTM and CDR2 as ANQGSEA. Here the CDR3 DNA reads TGCAGCTTAGGGGGGAGCTCCTACAATGAGCAGTTCTTC. It codes for CSLGGSSYNEQFF.

The genes are TRBV5-1 and TRBJ1-6; 9 bases match TRBD1. There are 16 residues in the CDR3. V dropped 0 bases and J dropped 7; count of bases not matched to a gene: 5. Germline CDR1 is SGHRS and CDR2 is YFSETQ. This chain's CDR3 is CASSLVAGQGNSPLHF. CDR3 in DNA: TGCGCCAGCAGCTTGGTGGCGGGACAGGGAAATTCACCCCTCCACTTT.